The 8 T cell receptor beta chains given below trace back to one sample, sequenced in a study of T cells in Graves' hyperthyroidism and ophthalmopathy. Amplification yielded TCR beta CDR3 regions, with RNA transcripts as the source. The study used the HTBI primer set for a first-round RT-PCR of the TCR CDR3. Each CDR3 protein is one row after TCRdb ran MiXCR on the multiplex PCR reads. The sample carries more than 350,000 distinct CDR3 sequences, around 14% recorded once. The specimen sequenced was blood. The receptors come from a woman aged 25-40 years with Graves' hyperthyroidism.

The V call is TRBV27, the J call TRBJ2-7; D not resolved. The germline V gene encodes CDR1 MNHEY and CDR2 SMNVEV (reference sequence). This CDR3 has 14 amino acids. V gave up 4 bases and J gave up 2 bases, with 12 bases separating them. The DNA of the CDR3 is TGTGCCAGCAGTTCCCCGCCCGGTGCCTACGAGCAGTACTTC. Protein: CASSSPPGAYEQYF.

This clonotype was recorded at least ten times. This chain uses TRBV24-1 with TRBJ2-2; possible D gene TRBD1, 6 bases. The CDR3 totals 13 residues. V was pared by 10 bases and J by 6 bases, with 14 bases between. The germline CDR1 and CDR2 sequences are KGHDR and SFDVKD. The CDR3 is CATTTGSSGELFF. DNA of the CDR3: TGTGCCACTACAACAGGGTCGTCCGGGGAGCTGTTTTTT.

The table lists this clonotype with many counts. The gene calls are TRBV7-9 and TRBJ2-2, with a possible D match to TRBD1 (5 bases). CDR3 size: 15 residues. Per germline, CDR1 SEHNR and CDR2 FQNEAQ (reference sequence). V lost 8 bases to trimming and J lost 3 bases, with 16 bases between them. CDR3 sequence: CASAKGSRDTGELFF. CDR3 DNA: TGTGCCAGCGCGAAGGGGTCCCGGGACACCGGGGAGCTGTTTTTT.

This clonotype occurred many times. The chain is built from TRBV28 and TRBJ1-5; no clear D. The CDR3 consists of 16 residues. V was cut by 2 bases and J by 4 bases, with 15 bases left in between. CDR1 MDHEN and CDR2 SYDVKM come from the germline V gene. The CDR3 coding sequence is TGTGCCAGCAGTTTAATTGGTCGGCAGTCAAATCAGCCCCAGCATTTT. Translating gives CASSLIGRQSNQPQHF.

This clonotype has only one observation. A clone one base away is much larger, so this may be a read error. The J gene is TRBJ2-7, the V gene TRBV18, with D uncertain. Germline V gene lookup returns CDR1 KGHSH and CDR2 LQKENI. The CDR3 contains 13 residues. CDR3 in DNA: TGTGCCAGCTCACCATCCCAGACCTACGGGCAGTACTTC. Translated: CASSPSQTYGQYF.

This clonotype was recorded a few times. The V and J genes are TRBV4-1 and TRBJ1-5; 7 bases line up with TRBD1. Germline-derived CDR1 and CDR2 are MGHRA and YSYEKL. The CDR3 has 15 amino acids. With V trimmed by 3 bases and J by 0 bases, 2 bases remained unmatched. The CDR3 region is CASSQWTGSNQPQHF. The CDR3 DNA sequence: TGCGCCAGCAGCCAGTGGACAGGTAGCAATCAGCCCCAGCATTTT.

This clonotype has only a few counts. Here the CDR3 DNA reads TGTGCCTGGAGTGGGGATGGCAGTCAGCCCCAGCATTTT. Translated, it gives CAWSGDGSQPQHF. V usage is TRBV30 and J usage is TRBJ1-5; D gene ambiguous. The V end was cut by 1 base, the J end by 6 bases, with 10 bases between. The germline gives CDR1 GTSNPN, CDR2 SVGIG (reference sequence). This CDR3 is built from 13 residues.

This clonotype was detected many times. The rearrangement uses TRBV7-2 and TRBJ2-3; D is unresolved. This CDR3 region has 13 residues. Trimming took 5 bases from V and 2 from J, leaving 8 bases between them. Germline loops: CDR1 SGHTA, CDR2 FQGNSA. CDR3 protein: CASSALTTDTQYF. CDR3 bases: TGTGCCAGCAGCGCTCTCACCACAGATACGCAGTATTTT.